This TCR beta chain was retrieved from a study of CD8 T cells in ankylosing spondylitis. This clonotype showed up just a few times. TCRdb re-derived calls from the 5' RACE reads in MiXCR, one entry per CDR3 protein. Among 250,000 to 350,000 distinct CDR3 sequences listed, 20% were seen once. V gave up 1 base and J gave up 8 bases; unmatched junction bases: 8. There are 14 residues in the CDR3. CDR1 is DFQATT, CDR2 SNEGSKA, per germline (reference sequence). This chain uses TRBV20-1 with TRBJ2-1; 7 nucleotides line up with TRBD2. The source of this sequence is a female donor with ankylosing spondylitis or in good health (not recorded which). The specimen was blood, either unsorted or a sorted T cell fraction (not recorded which). The CDR3 DNA reads as TGCAGTGCTAGAGGGGCGGGGGTCTCGGATGAGCAGTTCTTC. Its translation: CSARGAGVSDEQFF.